This TCR beta chain was found in a study of blood T cells in healthy people across ages (dated by TCRdb to 2015 to 2017). Study-level background: Template switching captured roughly one uniquely barcoded TCR beta cDNA molecule per two T cells in model experiments. To track age-related changes in TCR beta repertoire diversity, the study relied on deep sequencing normalized with unique cDNA molecular identifiers. The donors were divided into four age groups: young (average approximately 15 years), middle-aged (roughly 42), aged (around 67) and long-lived (roughly 86). Donors of different ages were randomly distributed across sequencing lanes to avoid experimental bias. Two additional independent replicas of 1 million unique cDNA reads from the same blood draw were analyzed for two donors (one aged 18 to 30 and one aged 80 or older). Findings and caveats that apply to the study as a whole: As age increased, observed TCR beta diversity per million T cells dropped in a roughly linear way, and a significant reduction was already evident by age roughly 40. Bulk unsorted PBMC profiling prevented conclusive comparison of naive and antigen-experienced compartments. The CMV infection status of donors was not known, potentially confounding age-related changes in expanded clonotypes. Compared with the aged group, the long-lived group had more naive CD4+ T cells, fewer expanded clones and increased TCR diversity, a pattern suggesting age selection. Estimates of total diversity from one million sequenced T cells were regarded as lower bounds and underestimates. There was a strong correlation between observed TCR beta diversity and the percentage of naive T cells measured by flow cytometry.

Library generation was performed with 5' RACE. The run used an Illumina HiSeq 2500. A second PCR of about 6 to 12 cycles was run with a J-beta primer mix and a sample-barcoded 5' primer. A unique molecular identifier was introduced onto each TCR beta cDNA molecule by a template-switch 5' adaptor carrying 12 random nucleotides. At least 2.5 million CDR3-containing paired-end reads were obtained from each sample. The Mint cDNA synthesis kit, primed by a TRBC-specific oligonucleotide, was used to synthesize first-strand cDNA from all RNA. After uracil-DNA glycosylase treatment, a first 18-cycle PCR used universal primers M1SS and BC2_uni_R on all cDNA. The paper's processing steps were these. Normalization of each sample was performed by random selection of 1 million high-quality reads, each carrying a distinct molecular identifier. Instead of being binned into consensus sequences, reads with shared molecular identifiers were discarded. MiTCR, run with a Q25 quality threshold and the strictest error-elimination algorithm, handled CDR3 identification, clonotype clustering and error correction. Lower-bound total TCR beta diversity was estimated with a nonparametric unseen species model using Euler transformation. The public sequencing data were trimmed at Q25 with fastp and processed into clonotypes with MiXCR by TCRdb, which kept only in-frame beta chains. For every CDR3 protein sequence, its rows merge into one entry that carries the most common genes and DNA. TCRdb, not the original authors, processed these V and J calls. Here the sample has about 640,000 distinct CDR3 sequences; about 30% occur a single time. Roughly 14% of the sample lies in the top ten.

Donors were 39 systemically healthy Caucasian individuals from Russia aged about 6 to 100 years. Ten milliliters of peripheral blood were collected from each donor into EDTA-treated Vacutainer tubes. Ficoll-Paque density-gradient centrifugation was used to isolate PBMCs, with at least 7 million per sample. Trizol reagent was used to extract total RNA from the PBMCs, yielding at least 6 micrograms per sample. For every donor, an aliquot of PBMCs went through flow cytometry to measure the percentages of naive CD45RAhigh/CD27high T cells. This clonotype was counted only a few times. Its antigen is currently not known. Qualities for individual bases were not recorded, and no much larger clone is one base off. V is shortened by 0 bases, J by 2 bases, and the region joining them spans 8 bases. CDR1 and CDR2 are drawn from the germline V gene: SGHRS, YFSETQ. The CDR3, cysteine through phenylalanine, is 14 amino acids long. Here the CDR3 DNA is all that survives: 42 bases in frame from base 1.

This TCR was sampled from an elderly woman in good health. The chain uses TRBV5-1 and TRBJ1-1; the D gene remains uncertain. Sequenced: blood. The DNA sequence follows: TGCGCCAGCAGCTTGGGGAGCCTTAACACTGAAGCTTTCTTT. Translated, it reads CASSLGSLNTEAFF. Full variable domain (CDR3 extended with the reference TRBV5-1 and TRBJ1-1 proteins): KAGVTQTPRYLIKTRGQQVTLSCSPISGHRSVSWYQQTPGQGLQFLFEYFSETQRNKGNFPGRFSGRQFSNSRSEMNVSTLELGDSALYLCASSLGSLNTEAFFGQGTRLTVV.